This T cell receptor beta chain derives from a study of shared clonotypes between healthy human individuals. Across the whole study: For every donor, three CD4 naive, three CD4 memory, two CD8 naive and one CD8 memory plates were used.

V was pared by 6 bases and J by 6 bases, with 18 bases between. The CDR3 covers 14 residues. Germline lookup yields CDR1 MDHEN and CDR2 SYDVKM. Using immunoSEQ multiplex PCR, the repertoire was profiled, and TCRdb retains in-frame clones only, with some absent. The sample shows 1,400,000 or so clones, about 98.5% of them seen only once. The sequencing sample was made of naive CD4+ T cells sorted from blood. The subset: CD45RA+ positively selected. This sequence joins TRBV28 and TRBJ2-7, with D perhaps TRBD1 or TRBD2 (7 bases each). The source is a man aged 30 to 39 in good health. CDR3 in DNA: TGTGCCAGCAGAAGAGCGGGACAGTATGTCGAGCAGTACTTC. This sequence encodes CASRRAGQYVEQYF.